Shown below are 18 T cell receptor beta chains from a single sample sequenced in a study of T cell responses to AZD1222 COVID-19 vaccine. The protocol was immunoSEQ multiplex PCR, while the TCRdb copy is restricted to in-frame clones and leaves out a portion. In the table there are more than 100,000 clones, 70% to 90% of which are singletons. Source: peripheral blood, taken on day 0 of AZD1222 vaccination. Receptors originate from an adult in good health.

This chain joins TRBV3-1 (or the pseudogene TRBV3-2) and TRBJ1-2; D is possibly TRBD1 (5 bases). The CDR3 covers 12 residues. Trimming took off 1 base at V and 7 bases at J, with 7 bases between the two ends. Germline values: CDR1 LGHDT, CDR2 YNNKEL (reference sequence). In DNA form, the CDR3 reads TGTGCCAGCAGCCAAGGGGGCGGTGGCTACACCTTC. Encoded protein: CASSQGGGGYTF.

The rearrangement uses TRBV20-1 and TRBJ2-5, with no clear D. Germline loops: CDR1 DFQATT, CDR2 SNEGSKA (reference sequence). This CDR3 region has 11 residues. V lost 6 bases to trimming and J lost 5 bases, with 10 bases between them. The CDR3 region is CSAPSPETQYF. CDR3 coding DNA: TGCAGTGCCCCGAGTCCGGAGACCCAGTACTTC.

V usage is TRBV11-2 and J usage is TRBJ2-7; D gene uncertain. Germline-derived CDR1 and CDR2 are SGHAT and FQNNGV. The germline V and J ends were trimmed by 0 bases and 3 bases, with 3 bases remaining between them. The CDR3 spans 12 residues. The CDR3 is CASSLEFYEQYF. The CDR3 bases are TGTGCCAGCAGCTTAGAGTTCTACGAGCAGTACTTC.

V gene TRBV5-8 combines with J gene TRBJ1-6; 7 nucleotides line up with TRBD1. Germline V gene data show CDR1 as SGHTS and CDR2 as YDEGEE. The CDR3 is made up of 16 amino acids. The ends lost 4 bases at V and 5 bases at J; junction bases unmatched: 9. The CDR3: CASSLRDSLNNSPLHF. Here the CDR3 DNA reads TGTGCCAGCAGCCTCCGGGACAGTTTGAATAATTCACCCCTCCACTTT.

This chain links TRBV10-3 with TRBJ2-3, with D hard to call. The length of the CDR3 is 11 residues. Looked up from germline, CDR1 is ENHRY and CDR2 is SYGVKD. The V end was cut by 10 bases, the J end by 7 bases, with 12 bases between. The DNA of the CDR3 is TGTGCCACCCTCAAGTCGAATACGCAGTATTTT. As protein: CATLKSNTQYF.

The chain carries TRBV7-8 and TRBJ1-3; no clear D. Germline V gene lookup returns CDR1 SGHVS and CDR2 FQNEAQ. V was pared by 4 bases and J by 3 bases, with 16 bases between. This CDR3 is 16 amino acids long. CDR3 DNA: TGTGCCAGCAGCTCCGGGAGGGCAGCCGGTGGAAACACCATATATTTT. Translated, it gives CASSSGRAAGGNTIYF.

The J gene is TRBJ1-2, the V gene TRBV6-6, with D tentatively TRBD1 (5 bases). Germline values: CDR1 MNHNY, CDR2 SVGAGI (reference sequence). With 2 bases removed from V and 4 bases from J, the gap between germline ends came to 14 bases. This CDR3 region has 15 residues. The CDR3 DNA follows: TGTGCCAGCAGTTACGACAGCTGGCGGAGCTATGGCTACACCTTC. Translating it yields CASSYDSWRSYGYTF.

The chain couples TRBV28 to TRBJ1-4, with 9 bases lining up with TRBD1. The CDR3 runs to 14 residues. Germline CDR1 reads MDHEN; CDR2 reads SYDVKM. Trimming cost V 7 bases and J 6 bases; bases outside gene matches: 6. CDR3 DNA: TGTGCCAGCACCCCACAGGGGGCTTATGAAAAACTGTTTTTT. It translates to CASTPQGAYEKLFF.

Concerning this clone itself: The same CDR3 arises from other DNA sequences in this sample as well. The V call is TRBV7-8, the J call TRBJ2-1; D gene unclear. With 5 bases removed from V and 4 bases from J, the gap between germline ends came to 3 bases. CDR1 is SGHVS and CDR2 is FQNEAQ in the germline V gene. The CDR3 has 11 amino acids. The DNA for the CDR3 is TGTGCCAGCAGCCCATACAATGAGCAGTTCTTC. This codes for CASSPYNEQFF.

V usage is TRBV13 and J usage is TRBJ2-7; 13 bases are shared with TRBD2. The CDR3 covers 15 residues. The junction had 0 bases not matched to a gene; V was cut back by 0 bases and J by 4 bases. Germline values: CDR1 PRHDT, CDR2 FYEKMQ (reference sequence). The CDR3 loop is CASSLGLAGGYEQYF. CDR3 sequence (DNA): TGTGCCAGCAGCTTAGGACTAGCGGGAGGGTACGAGCAGTACTTC.

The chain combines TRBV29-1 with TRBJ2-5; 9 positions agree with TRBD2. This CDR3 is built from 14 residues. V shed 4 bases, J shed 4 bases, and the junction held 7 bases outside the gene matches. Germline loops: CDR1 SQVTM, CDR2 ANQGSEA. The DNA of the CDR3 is TGCAGCGTTGTCGGGGCTAGCGGGGTAGAGACCCAGTACTTC. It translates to CSVVGASGVETQYF.

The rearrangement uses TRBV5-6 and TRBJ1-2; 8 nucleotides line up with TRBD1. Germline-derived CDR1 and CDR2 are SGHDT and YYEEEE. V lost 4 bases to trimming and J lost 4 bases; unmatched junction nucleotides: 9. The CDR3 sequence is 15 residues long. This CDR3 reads CASSEGTGHPYGYTF. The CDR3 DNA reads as TGTGCCAGCAGCGAGGGGACAGGTCATCCCTATGGCTACACCTTC. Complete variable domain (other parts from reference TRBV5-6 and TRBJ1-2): DAGVTQSPTHLIKTRGQQVTLRCSPKSGHDTVSWYQQALGQGPQFIFQYYEEEERQRGNFPDRFSGHQFPNYSSELNVNALLLGDSALYLCASSEGTGHPYGYTFGSGTRLTVV.

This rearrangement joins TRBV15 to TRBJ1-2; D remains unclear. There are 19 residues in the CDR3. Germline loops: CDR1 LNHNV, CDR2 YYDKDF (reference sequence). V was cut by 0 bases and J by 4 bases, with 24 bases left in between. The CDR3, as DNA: TGTGCCACCAGCAGAGATGGGAGGGTCCGAGGAGGCAACATCTATGGCTACACCTTC. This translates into CATSRDGRVRGGNIYGYTF.

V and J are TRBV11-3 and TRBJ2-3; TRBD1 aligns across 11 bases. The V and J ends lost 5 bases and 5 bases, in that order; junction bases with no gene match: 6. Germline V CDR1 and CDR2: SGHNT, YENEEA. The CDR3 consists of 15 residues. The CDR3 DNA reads TGTGCCAGCAGCCCTGGACAGGGGGCTGAAGATACGCAGTATTTT. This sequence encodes CASSPGQGAEDTQYF.

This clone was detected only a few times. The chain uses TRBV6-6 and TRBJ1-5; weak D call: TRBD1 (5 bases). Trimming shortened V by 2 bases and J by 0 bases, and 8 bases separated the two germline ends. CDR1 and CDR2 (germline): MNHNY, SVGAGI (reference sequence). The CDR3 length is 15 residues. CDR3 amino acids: CASSYVQGSNQPQHF. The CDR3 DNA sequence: TGTGCCAGCAGTTACGTGCAGGGTAGCAATCAGCCCCAGCATTTT.

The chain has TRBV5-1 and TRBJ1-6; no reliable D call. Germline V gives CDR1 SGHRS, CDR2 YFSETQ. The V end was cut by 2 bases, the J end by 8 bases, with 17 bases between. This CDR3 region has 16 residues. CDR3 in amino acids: CASSFIEGSLDSPLHF. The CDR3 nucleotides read TGCGCCAGCAGCTTTATAGAGGGAAGTTTGGATTCACCCCTCCACTTT.

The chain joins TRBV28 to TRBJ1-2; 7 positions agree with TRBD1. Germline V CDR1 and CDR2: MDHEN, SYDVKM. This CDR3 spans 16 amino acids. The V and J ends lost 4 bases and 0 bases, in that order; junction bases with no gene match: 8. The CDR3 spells CASSSAGTDSNYGYTF. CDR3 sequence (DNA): TGTGCCAGCAGTTCAGCCGGGACAGACTCTAACTATGGCTACACCTTC.

The CDR3 sequence is CASSQDRGGTEAFF. As DNA, the CDR3 is TGTGCCAGCAGCCAAGACAGGGGCGGGACTGAAGCTTTCTTT. The chain has TRBV11-1 and TRBJ1-1; 8 positions agree with TRBD1. V gave up 5 bases and J gave up 5 bases; unmatched junction bases: 7. This CDR3 is 14 amino acids long. Per the germline V gene, CDR1 is SGHAT and CDR2 is FQDESV (reference sequence).